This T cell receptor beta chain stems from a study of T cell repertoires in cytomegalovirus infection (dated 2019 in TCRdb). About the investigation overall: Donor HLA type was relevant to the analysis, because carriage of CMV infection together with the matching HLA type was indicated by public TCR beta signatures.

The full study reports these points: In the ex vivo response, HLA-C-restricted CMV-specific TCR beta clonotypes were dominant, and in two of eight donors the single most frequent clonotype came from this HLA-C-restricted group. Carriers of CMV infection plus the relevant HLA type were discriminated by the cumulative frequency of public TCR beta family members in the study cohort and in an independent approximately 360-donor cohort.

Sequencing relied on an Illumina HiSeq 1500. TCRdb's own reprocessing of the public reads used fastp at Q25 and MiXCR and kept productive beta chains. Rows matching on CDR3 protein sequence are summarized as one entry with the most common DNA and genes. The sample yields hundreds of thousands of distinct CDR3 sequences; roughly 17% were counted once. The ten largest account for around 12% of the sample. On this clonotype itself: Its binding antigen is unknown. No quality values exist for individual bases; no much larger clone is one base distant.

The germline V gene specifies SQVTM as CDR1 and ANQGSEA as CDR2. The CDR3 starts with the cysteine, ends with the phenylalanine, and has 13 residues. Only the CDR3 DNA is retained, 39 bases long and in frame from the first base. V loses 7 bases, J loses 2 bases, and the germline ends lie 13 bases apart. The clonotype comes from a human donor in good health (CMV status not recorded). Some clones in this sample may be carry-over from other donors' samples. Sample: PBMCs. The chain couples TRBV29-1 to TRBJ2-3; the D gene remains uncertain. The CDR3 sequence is CSGVKDLTDTQYF. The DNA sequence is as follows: TGCAGCGGGGTGAAGGACCTCACAGATACGCAGTATTTT.